This T cell receptor beta chain originates from a study of T-cell memory formation after mild COVID-19. Using its own MiXCR run on the 5' RACE reads, TCRdb lists one record per CDR3 protein. The sample lists hundreds of thousands of distinct CDR3 sequences; over 25% were seen once. The CDR3 loop spans 15 amino acids. V shed 5 bases and J shed 3 bases, with 16 bases lying between them. Per germline, CDR1 SGHNT and CDR2 YENEEA. Sequenced material: PBMCs or a T cell subset sorted from them (not recorded which). The chain links TRBV11-3 to TRBJ1-1; D not resolved. The TCR comes from an adult woman who had mild COVID-19 (a few samples of this study predate the infection). Cell type and time point are not known. CDR3 residues: CASSPGRTRDTEAFF. CDR3 bases: TGTGCCAGCAGCCCCGGAAGAACAAGGGACACTGAAGCTTTCTTT.